This is a list of T cell receptor beta chains from one sample in a study of cytomegalovirus exposure and HLA in healthy donors. Assay used: immunoSEQ multiplex PCR; TCRdb lists only in-frame clones, some missing. The sample has about 110,000 clones; about three quarters are singletons. The specimen was PBMCs. The receptors were sampled from a woman aged 60 to 75 in good health and CMV-seropositive. The CDR3 runs from the conserved cysteine through the conserved F or W. Fields, in order: J gene, V gene, CDR3 protein.

TRBJ2-1 | TRBV5-3 | CARSSGLADDNEQFF
TRBJ2-7 | TRBV28 | CASSFFREQYF
TRBJ2-7 | TRBV27 | CASSLWGRQGYEQYF
TRBJ2-2 | TRBV12-5 | CASGLVDFSDNTGELFF
TRBJ2-1 | TRBV5-5 | CASSPTGVSYNEQFF
TRBJ1-5 | TRBV6-5 | CASSTGHPNQPQHF
TRBJ1-1 | TRBV5-1 | CASSSTGAPDTEAFF
TRBJ2-5 | TRBV19 | CASSPRDREKETQYF
TRBJ2-1 | TRBV27 | CASSFGGDEQFF
TRBJ2-7 | TRBV7-6 | CASSRDRGPYEQYF
TRBJ1-3 | TRBV6-5 | CASSYSRFLGNTIYF
TRBJ2-5 | TRBV5-1 | CASRTGQETQYF
TRBJ1-2 | TRBV6-5 | CASSYGGLGYTF
TRBJ2-3 | TRBV7-2 | CASSTGLAGVTQYF
TRBJ1-5 | TRBV30 | CAPPLVSNQPQHF
TRBJ1-1 | TRBV9 | CASSPRTGKPLMNTEAFF
TRBJ1-5 | TRBV6-6 | CASRGRISNQPQHF
TRBJ2-5 | TRBV18 | CASSPTSGEGQYF
TRBJ1-2 | TRBV7-9 | CASSSHTTGGEYGYTF
TRBJ2-2 | TRBV10-3 | CAISATTGQGSTGELFF
TRBJ1-2 | TRBV9 | CASSVGGGHGYTF
TRBJ2-7 | TRBV7-9 | CASSGDRGLYEQYF
TRBJ2-1 | TRBV6-5 | CASSYSTGLYEQFF
TRBJ2-2 | TRBV10-3 | CAIRQGRNTGELFF
TRBJ2-3 | TRBV28 | CASSPSSGRGVPDTQYF
TRBJ2-3 | TRBV7-9 | CASSLGTLGLAGATDTQYF
TRBJ2-2 | TRBV5-1 | CASSPGATNTGELFF
TRBJ2-7 | TRBV30 | CAWSTGAYEQYF
TRBJ2-7 | TRBV2 | CASTGSYEQYF
TRBJ1-4 | TRBV6-1 | CASSPWTAEKLFF
TRBJ1-5 | TRBV19 | CASSIIGISSNQPQHF
TRBJ2-7 | TRBV7-3 | CASSPNSGSIDEQYF
TRBJ1-1 | TRBV18 | CASSPPWDTLNTEAFF
TRBJ1-2 | TRBV5-1 | CASSLVSRDGYTF
TRBJ1-2 | TRBV7-9 | CASSGTDRARGYTF
TRBJ2-1 | TRBV7-9 | CASTPRGTGTSSTEQFF
TRBJ2-1 | TRBV19 | CASTYSGRQNEQFF
TRBJ1-2 | TRBV27 | CASRQGSDVANYGYTF
TRBJ2-7 | TRBV6-1 | CASSESHVLRAEQYF
TRBJ2-3 | TRBV6-5 | CASSYSQEADTQYF
TRBJ2-1 | TRBV7-2 | CASSYPGLGIGNEQFF
TRBJ1-1 | TRBV7-9 | CASSLAGQLSEAFF
TRBJ1-1 | TRBV27 | CASRGGTGWGMNTEAFF
TRBJ1-2 | TRBV9 | CASSTRRSTRHTF
TRBJ1-2 | TRBV28 | CASSLLGRGRGGYTF
TRBJ1-1 | TRBV6-6 | CATLQGTIEASF
TRBJ2-7 | TRBV5-1 | CASSLGGTGGSYEQYF
TRBJ1-4 | TRBV6-6 | CASSYQTGNEKLFF
TRBJ2-6 | TRBV7-3 | CASSPRVSGANVLTF
TRBJ2-7 | TRBV4-2 | CASSQVRQGARIGRDEQYF
TRBJ2-3 | TRBV15 | CATSRAWGGGTDTQYF
TRBJ1-1 | TRBV5-4 | CASSPGQRNTEAFF
TRBJ2-7 | TRBV5-1 | CASSLLSGGNEQYF
TRBJ1-2 | TRBV10-3 | CAISTTGEHHYGYTF
TRBJ2-1 | TRBV10-3 | CAISVQGSYNEQFF
TRBJ1-4 | TRBV6-5 | CASSYLSGTENEKLFF
TRBJ2-2 | TRBV10-3 | CATTTTIAGGNTGELFF
TRBJ2-1 | TRBV7-2 | CASSLRRGLAGDWEQFF
TRBJ1-2 | TRBV4-1 | CASSQEDPGQGGYTF